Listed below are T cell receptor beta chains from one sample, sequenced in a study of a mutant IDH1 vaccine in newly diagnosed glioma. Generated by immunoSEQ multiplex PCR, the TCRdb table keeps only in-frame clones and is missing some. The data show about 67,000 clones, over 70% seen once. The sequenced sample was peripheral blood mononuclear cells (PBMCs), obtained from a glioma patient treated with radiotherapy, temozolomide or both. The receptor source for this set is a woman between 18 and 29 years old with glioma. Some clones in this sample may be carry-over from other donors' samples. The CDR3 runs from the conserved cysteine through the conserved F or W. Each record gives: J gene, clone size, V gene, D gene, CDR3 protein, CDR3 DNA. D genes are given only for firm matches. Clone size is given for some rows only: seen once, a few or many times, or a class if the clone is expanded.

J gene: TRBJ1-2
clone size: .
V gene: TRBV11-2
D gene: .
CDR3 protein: CASSTGIYGYTF
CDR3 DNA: TGTGCCAGCAGTACAGGGATCTATGGCTACACCTTC

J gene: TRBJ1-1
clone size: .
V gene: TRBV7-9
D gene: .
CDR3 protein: CASSSGRLNTEAFF
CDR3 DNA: TGTGCCAGCAGCTCGGGGCGTTTGAACACTGAAGCTTTCTTT

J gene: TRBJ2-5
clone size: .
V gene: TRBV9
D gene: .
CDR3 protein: CASSVSGGQETQYF
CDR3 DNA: TGTGCCAGCAGCGTATCCGGAGGCCAAGAGACCCAGTACTTC

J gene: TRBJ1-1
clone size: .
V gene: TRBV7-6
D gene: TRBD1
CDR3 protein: CASSSRTGGTYEAFF
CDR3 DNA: TGTGCCAGCAGCTCGAGGACAGGAGGGACCTATGAAGCTTTCTTT

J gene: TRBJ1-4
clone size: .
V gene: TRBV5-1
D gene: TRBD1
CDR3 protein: CASSRSTGSNEKLFF
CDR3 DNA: TGCGCCAGCAGCAGATCGACAGGGAGTAATGAAAAACTGTTTTTT

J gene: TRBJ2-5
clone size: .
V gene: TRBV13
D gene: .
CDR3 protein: CASSFGQETQYF
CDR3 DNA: TGTGCCAGCAGCTTCGGTCAAGAGACCCAGTACTTC

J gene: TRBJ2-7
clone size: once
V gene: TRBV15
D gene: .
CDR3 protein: CATSPGGAGTSYEQYF
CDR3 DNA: TGTGCCACCAGCCCCGGCGGGGCGGGAACTTCCTACGAGCAGTACTTC

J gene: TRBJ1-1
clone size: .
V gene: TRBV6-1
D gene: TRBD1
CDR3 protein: CASRGQTLNTEAFF
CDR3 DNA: TGTGCCAGCAGGGGACAGACTTTGAACACTGAAGCTTTCTTT

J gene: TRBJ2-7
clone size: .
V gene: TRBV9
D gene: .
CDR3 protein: CASSPGGGPYEQYF
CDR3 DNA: TGTGCCAGCAGCCCCGGGGGAGGACCCTACGAGCAGTACTTC

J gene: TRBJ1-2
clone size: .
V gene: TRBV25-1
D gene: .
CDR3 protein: CASRLGANGYTF
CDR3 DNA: TGTGCCAGCCGACTGGGGGCAAATGGCTACACCTTC

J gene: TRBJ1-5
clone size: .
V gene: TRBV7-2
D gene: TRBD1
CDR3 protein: CASSRTGGSNQPQHF
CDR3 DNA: TGTGCCAGCAGCCGAACAGGGGGAAGTAATCAGCCCCAGCATTTT

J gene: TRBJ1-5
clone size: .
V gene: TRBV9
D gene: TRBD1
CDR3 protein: CASSAQTGVGQPQHF
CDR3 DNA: TGTGCCAGCAGCGCCCAGACAGGGGTAGGTCAGCCCCAGCATTTT

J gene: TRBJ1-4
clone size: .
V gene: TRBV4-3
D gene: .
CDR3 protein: CASSQDWGRFEKLFF
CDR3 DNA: TGCGCCAGCAGCCAAGACTGGGGCCGTTTTGAAAAACTGTTTTTT

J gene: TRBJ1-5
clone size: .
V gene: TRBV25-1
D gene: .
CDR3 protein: CASSEWGSNQPQHF
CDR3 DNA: TGTGCCAGCAGTGAATGGGGGAGCAATCAGCCCCAGCATTTT

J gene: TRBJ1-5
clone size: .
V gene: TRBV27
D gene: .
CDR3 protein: CASPLRGGDNQPQHF
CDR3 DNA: TGTGCCAGCCCCCTCCGGGGGGGCGATAATCAGCCCCAGCATTTT

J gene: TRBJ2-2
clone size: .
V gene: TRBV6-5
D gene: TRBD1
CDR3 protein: CASSPTGWDTGELFF
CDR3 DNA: TGTGCCAGCAGTCCGACAGGGTGGGACACCGGGGAGCTGTTTTTT

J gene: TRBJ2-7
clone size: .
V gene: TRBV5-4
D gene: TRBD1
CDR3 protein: CASSPGTGRRDEQYF
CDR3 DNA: TGTGCCAGCAGCCCGGGGACAGGACGACGTGACGAGCAGTACTTC

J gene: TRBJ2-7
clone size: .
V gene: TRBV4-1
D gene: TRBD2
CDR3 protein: CASSHSSGGTYEQYF
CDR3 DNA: TGCGCCAGCAGCCATTCTAGCGGGGGCACCTACGAGCAGTACTTC

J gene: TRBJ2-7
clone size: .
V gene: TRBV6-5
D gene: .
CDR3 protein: CASSPGGYEQYF
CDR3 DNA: TGTGCCAGCAGCCCTGGAGGGTACGAGCAGTACTTC

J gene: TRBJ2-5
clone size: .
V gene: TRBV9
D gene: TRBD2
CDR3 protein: CASLFRGRALQETQYF
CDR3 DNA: TGTGCCAGCTTGTTCCGGGGGAGGGCGCTCCAAGAGACCCAGTACTTC

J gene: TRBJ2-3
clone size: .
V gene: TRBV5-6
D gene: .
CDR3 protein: CASSLQGAFTDTQYF
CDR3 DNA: TGTGCCAGCAGCTTACAGGGTGCGTTCACAGATACGCAGTATTTT

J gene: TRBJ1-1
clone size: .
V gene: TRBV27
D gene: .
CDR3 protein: CASSFGGATEAFF
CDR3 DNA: TGTGCCAGCAGTTTTGGGGGGGCGACTGAAGCTTTCTTT

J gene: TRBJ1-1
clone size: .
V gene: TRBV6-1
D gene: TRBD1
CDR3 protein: CASSDRDRGFGTEAFF
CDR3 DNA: TGTGCCAGCAGTGATCGGGACAGGGGGTTTGGCACTGAAGCTTTCTTT

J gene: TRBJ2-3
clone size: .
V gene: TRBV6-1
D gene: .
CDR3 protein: CASSDYGSADTQYF
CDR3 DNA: TGTGCCAGCAGTGATTACGGGAGCGCAGATACGCAGTATTTT

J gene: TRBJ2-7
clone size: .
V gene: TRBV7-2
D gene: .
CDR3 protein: CASSPQRASYEQYF
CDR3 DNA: TGTGCCAGCAGCCCACAGCGGGCGTCCTACGAGCAGTACTTC

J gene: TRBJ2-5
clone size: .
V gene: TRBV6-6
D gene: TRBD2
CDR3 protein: CASSYSGLATETQYF
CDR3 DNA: TGTGCCAGCAGTTACTCGGGACTAGCAACGGAGACCCAGTACTTC

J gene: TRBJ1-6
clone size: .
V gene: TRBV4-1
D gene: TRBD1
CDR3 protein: CASSQATGNSPLHF
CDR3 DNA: TGCGCCAGCAGCCAAGCGACAGGGAATTCACCCCTCCACTTT

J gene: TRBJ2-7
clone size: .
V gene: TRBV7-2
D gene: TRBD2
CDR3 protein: CASSLWWRGAYEQYF
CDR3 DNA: TGTGCCAGCAGCTTATGGTGGCGGGGGGCCTACGAGCAGTACTTC

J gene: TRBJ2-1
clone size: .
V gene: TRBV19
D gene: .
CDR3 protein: CASSRHWDEQFF
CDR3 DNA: TGTGCCAGTAGTCGACATTGGGATGAGCAGTTCTTC

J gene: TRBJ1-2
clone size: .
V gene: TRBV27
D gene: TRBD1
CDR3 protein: CASSSMDRAYGYTF
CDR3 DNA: TGTGCCAGCAGTTCAATGGACAGGGCCTATGGCTACACCTTC

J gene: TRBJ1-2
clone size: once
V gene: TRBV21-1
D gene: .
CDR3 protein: CASSKAGAFDYGYTF
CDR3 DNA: TGTGCCAGCAGCAAAGCAGGGGCGTTCGACTATGGCTACACCTTC

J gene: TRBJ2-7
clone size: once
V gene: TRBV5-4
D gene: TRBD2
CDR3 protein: CASSPGGLAYEQYF
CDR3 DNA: TGTGCCAGCAGCCCCGGCGGACTAGCCTACGAGCAGTACTTC

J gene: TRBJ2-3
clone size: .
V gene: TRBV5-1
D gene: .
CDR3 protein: CASATGSGTDTQYF
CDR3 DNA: TGCGCCAGCGCCACCGGGAGCGGAACAGATACGCAGTATTTT

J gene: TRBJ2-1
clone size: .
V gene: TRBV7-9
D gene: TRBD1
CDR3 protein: CASSSLQGKNEQFF
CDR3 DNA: TGTGCCAGCAGCTCCCTACAGGGGAAGAATGAGCAGTTCTTC

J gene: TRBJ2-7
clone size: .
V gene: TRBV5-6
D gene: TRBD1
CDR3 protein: CASRRTGGLYEQYF
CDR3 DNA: TGTGCCAGCAGAAGGACAGGGGGGCTTTACGAGCAGTACTTC

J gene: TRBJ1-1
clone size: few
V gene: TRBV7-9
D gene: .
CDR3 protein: CASSSQNTEAFF
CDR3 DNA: TGTGCCAGCAGCTCCCAGAACACTGAAGCTTTCTTT

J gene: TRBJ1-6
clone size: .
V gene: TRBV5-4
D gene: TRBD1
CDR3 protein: CASSRLSAGGDSPLHF
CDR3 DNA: TGTGCCAGCAGCCGGTTGTCGGCAGGGGGGGATTCACCCCTCCACTTT

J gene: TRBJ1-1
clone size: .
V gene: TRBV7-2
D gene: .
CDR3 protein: CASIEDRLNTEAFF
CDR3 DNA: TGTGCCAGCATAGAGGACAGATTGAACACTGAAGCTTTCTTT

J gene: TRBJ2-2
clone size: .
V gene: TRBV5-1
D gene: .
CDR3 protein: CASSPGPGLGTGELFF
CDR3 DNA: TGCGCCAGCAGCCCGGGGCCGGGCCTGGGGACCGGGGAGCTGTTTTTT

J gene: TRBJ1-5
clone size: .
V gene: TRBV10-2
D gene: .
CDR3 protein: CASSLGGSNQPQHF
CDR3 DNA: TGCGCCAGCAGCCTCGGGGGTAGCAATCAGCCCCAGCATTTT

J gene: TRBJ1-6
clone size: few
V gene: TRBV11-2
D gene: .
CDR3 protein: CASSLVEVAGAYNSPLHF
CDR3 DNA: TGTGCCAGCAGCTTAGTAGAGGTGGCGGGGGCCTATAATTCACCCCTCCACTTT

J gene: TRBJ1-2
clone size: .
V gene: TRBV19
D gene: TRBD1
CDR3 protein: CASSIEIGQAGYTF
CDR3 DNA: TGTGCCAGTAGTATAGAGATCGGACAGGCGGGCTACACCTTC

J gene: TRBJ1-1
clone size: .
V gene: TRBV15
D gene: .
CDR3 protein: CATSRDLSEAFF
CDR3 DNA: TGTGCCACCAGCAGAGATCTGAGCGAAGCTTTCTTT

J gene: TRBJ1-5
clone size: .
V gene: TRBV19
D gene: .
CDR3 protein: CASKVGGNQPQHF
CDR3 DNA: TGTGCCAGTAAGGTGGGAGGAAATCAGCCCCAGCATTTT

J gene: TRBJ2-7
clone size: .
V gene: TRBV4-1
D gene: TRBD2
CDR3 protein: CASRPGLAAYEQYF
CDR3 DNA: TGCGCCAGCCGGCCCGGACTAGCGGCCTACGAGCAGTACTTC

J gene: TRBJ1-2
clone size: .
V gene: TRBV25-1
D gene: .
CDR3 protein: CASMGPGGYTF
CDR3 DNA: TGTGCCAGCATGGGCCCGGGTGGCTACACCTTC

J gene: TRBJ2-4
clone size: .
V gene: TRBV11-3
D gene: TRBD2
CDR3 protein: CASSLYLAGAENIQYF
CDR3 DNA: TGTGCCAGCAGCTTATATCTAGCGGGAGCAGAAAACATTCAGTACTTC

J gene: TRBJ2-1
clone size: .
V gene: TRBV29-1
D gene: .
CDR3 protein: CSAGTGHNEQFF
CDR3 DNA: TGCAGCGCTGGAACAGGTCACAATGAGCAGTTCTTC

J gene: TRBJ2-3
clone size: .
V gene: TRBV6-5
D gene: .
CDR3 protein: CASSPLPTDTQYF
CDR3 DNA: TGTGCCAGCAGCCCCCTCCCCACAGATACGCAGTATTTT

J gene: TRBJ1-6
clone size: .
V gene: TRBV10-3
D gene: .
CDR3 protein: CAISESDWPLHF
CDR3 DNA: TGTGCCATCAGTGAGTCTGACTGGCCCCTCCACTTT

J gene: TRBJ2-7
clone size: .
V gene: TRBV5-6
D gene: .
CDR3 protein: CASSLFRGEESSYEQYF
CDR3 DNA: TGTGCCAGCAGCTTGTTCAGAGGGGAGGAGAGCTCCTACGAGCAGTACTTC

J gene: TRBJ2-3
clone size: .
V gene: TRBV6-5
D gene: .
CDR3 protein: CASRSGDTQYF
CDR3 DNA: TGTGCCAGCCGATCGGGAGATACGCAGTATTTT

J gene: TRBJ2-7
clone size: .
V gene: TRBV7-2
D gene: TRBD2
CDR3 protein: CASSSSGTSHEQYF
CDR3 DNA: TGTGCCAGCAGCTCCTCCGGGACTAGCCACGAGCAGTACTTC